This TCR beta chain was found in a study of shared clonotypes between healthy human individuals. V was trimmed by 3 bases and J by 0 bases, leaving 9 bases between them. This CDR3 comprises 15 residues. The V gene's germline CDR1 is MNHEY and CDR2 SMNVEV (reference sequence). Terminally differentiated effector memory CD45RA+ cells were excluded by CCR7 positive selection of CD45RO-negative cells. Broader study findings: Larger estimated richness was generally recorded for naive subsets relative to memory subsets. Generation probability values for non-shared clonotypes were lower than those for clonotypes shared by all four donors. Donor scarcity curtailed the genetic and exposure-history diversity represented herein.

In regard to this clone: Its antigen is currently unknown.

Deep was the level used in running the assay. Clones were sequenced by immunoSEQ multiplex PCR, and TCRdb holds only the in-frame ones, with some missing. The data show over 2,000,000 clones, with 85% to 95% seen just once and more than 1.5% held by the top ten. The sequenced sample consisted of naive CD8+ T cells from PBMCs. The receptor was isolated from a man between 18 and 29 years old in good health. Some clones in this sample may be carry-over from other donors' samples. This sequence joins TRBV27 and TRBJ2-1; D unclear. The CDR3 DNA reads TGTGCCAGCAGTTTCGAGGATAGCTCCTACAATGAGCAGTTCTTC. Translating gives CASSFEDSSYNEQFF.